The 29 T cell receptor beta chains below all came from one sample that was sequenced in a study of cytomegalovirus exposure and HLA in healthy donors listed by TCRdb under 2017. Library preparation was by the immunoSEQ multiplex PCR assay. For the multiplex PCR, a mixture combining 60 forward primers for TCR Vbeta segments and 13 reverse primers for TCR Jbeta segments was used. Not all clones reach the TCRdb copy of this immuneACCESS table, which keeps in-frame sequences only. Checked studies attribute under half of the gap to unresolved V genes and leave the rest unexplained. The table for this sample lists under 150,000 clones; over 70% of them were counted only once. The leading ten clones occupy just over 5% of the sample. Input material: PBMCs. Source of these receptors: a male donor in good health and CMV-seronegative.

The chain recombines TRBV27 with TRBJ1-2; no firm D call. Germline V gives CDR1 MNHEY, CDR2 SMNVEV (reference sequence). The CDR3 is made up of 11 amino acids. Trimming took 10 bases from V and 2 from J, leaving 8 bases between them. The CDR3 reads CATGINYGYTF. The CDR3 nucleotides are TGTGCCACCGGGATCAACTATGGCTACACCTTC.

The chain uses TRBV6-5 and TRBJ1-2, with 8 bases matching TRBD1. Germline lookup yields CDR1 MNHEY and CDR2 SVGAGI. CDR3 size: 15 residues. The V and J ends lost 6 bases and 8 bases, in that order; junction bases with no gene match: 14. The CDR3 DNA reads TGTGCCAGCAGGCTCGGATATCAGGGGGCGCGAGGCTACACCTTC. Encoded protein: CASRLGYQGARGYTF.

The CDR3 spells CASSFLGGYGNTIYF. In DNA, the CDR3 is TGTGCCAGCAGCTTCTTAGGGGGCTATGGAAACACCATATATTTT. The V gene is TRBV7-9, the J gene TRBJ1-3; TRBD1 matches at 7 bases. CDR3 length equals 15 residues. The V and J ends lost 3 bases and 3 bases, in that order; junction bases with no gene match: 5. Germline CDR1 reads SEHNR; CDR2 reads FQNEAQ (reference sequence). Drawing the rest from reference TRBV7-9 and TRBJ1-3, the complete variable domain is DTGVSQNPRHKITKRGQNVTFRCDPISEHNRLYWYRQTLGQGPEFLTYFQNEAQLEKSRLLSDRFSAERPKGSFSTLEIQRTEQGDSAMYLCASSFLGGYGNTIYFGEGSWLTVV.

This chain uses TRBV19 with TRBJ1-3; D call uncertain. Trimming shortened V by 5 bases and J by 0 bases, and 11 bases separated the two germline ends. Germline lookup yields CDR1 LNHDA and CDR2 SQIVND (reference sequence). The CDR3 totals 15 residues. The CDR3 spells CASSSQQDSGNTIYF. DNA of the CDR3: TGTGCCAGTAGTTCCCAGCAGGACTCTGGAAACACCATATATTTT.

The chain carries TRBV5-1 and TRBJ1-1; TRBD1 matches 7 bases. CDR3 length: 14 amino acids. Germline V gene sequence: CDR1 SGHRS, CDR2 YFSETQ. Trimming took 4 bases from V and 6 from J; bases not matched to a gene: 9. In nucleotides, the CDR3 is TGCGCCAGCAGCCAGACAGGGAGTAACTCTGAAGCTTTCTTT. Amino acid sequence: CASSQTGSNSEAFF.

J is TRBJ2-7 and V is TRBV2, with D possibly matching TRBD1 (6 bases). The CDR3 is 12 residues long. Germline-derived CDR1 and CDR2 are SNHLY and FYNNEI. V lost 6 bases and J 3 bases, leaving 9 bases between the germline ends. The CDR3 bases are TGTGCCAGCAGGCAGGGGATCTACGAGCAGTACTTC. Translating gives CASRQGIYEQYF.

This clone occurred a few times. In nucleotides, the CDR3 is TGTGCCAGCAGCTTTAGAGGCACAGGGAGTGAAAAACTGTTTTTT. Protein product: CASSFRGTGSEKLFF. The rearrangement uses TRBV9 and TRBJ1-4, with D maybe TRBD1 (6 bases). The V end lost 4 bases, the J end lost 7 bases, and 17 bases lay between the germline ends. This CDR3 has 15 residues. From germline, CDR1 is SGDLS and CDR2 YYNGEE.

The rearrangement links TRBV2 to TRBJ1-5, with 9 bases aligning to TRBD1. Germline values: CDR1 SNHLY, CDR2 FYNNEI. Trimming took 5 bases from V and 1 from J; bases not matched to a gene: 3. This CDR3 is 15 amino acids long. In nucleotides, the CDR3 is TGTGCCAGCAGTTGGGGACAGGGAAGCAATCAGCCCCAGCATTTT. Encoded protein: CASSWGQGSNQPQHF.

In regard to this clone: The sample contains more than one DNA sequence encoding this CDR3. The chain has TRBV6-6 and TRBJ2-2; no clear D. The length of the CDR3 is 11 residues. Trimming stripped 4 bases from V and 5 bases from J, with 2 bases between. From germline, CDR1 is MNHNY and CDR2 SVGAGI (reference sequence). The CDR3 protein is CASSSTGELFF. The CDR3 nucleotides read TGTGCCAGCAGTTCGACCGGGGAGCTGTTTTTT.

This rearrangement joins TRBV7-3 to TRBJ2-1; TRBD1 is a possible D gene (6 bases). CDR3 length: 16 amino acids. The V end was cut by 1 base, the J end by 8 bases, with 18 bases between. From germline, CDR1 is SGHTA and CDR2 FQGTGA. Here the CDR3 DNA reads TGTGCCAGCAGCTTAATCAAAGCGGCAGGGGAAGATGAGCAGTTCTTC. Its protein is CASSLIKAAGEDEQFF.

The chain employs TRBV14 and TRBJ2-7, with a possible D match to TRBD1 (5 bases). Deletions cut 0 bases from V and 8 bases from J, with 11 bases between. The CDR3 has 13 residues. Germline CDR1 reads SGHDN; CDR2 reads FVKESK. CDR3 region: CASSQDRRGKQYF. The CDR3 DNA reads TGTGCCAGCAGCCAAGACCGTAGGGGAAAGCAGTACTTC. Combining the CDR3 with reference TRBV14 and TRBJ2-7 gives the whole variable domain EAGVTQFPSHSVIEKGQTVTLRCDPISGHDNLYWYRRVMGKEIKFLLHFVKESKQDESGMPNNRFLAERTGGTYSTLKVQPAELEDSGVYFCASSQDRRGKQYFGPGTRLTVT.

The chain recombines TRBV27 with TRBJ1-4; 7 positions agree with TRBD1. V lost 6 bases and J lost 6; bases outside the gene matches: 16. Germline V lookup: CDR1 MNHEY, CDR2 SMNVEV (reference sequence). CDR3 length: 17 residues. CDR3 DNA sequence: TGTGCCAGCAGGGTGACAGGGCCTCAATGGGGGGATGAAAAACTGTTTTTT. Protein sequence: CASRVTGPQWGDEKLFF.

CDR3 region: CASRPGGPIEAFF. In nucleotides, the CDR3 is TGTGCCAGCAGACCGGGGGGGCCGATAGAAGCTTTCTTT. V and J are TRBV28 and TRBJ1-1, with D perhaps TRBD1 (6 bases). The CDR3 covers 13 residues. The V end lost 6 bases, the J end lost 8 bases, and 16 bases lay between the germline ends. CDR1 MDHEN and CDR2 SYDVKM come from the germline V gene.

This clone was picked up a small number of times. This chain joins TRBV5-1 and TRBJ2-5; D might be TRBD2 (7 bases). Germline V gene data show CDR1 as SGHRS and CDR2 as YFSETQ. Trimming pared 4 bases from V and 5 bases from J, leaving 15 bases between. The CDR3 length is 14 residues. The CDR3 is CASSKGGGRETQYF. The CDR3 DNA reads TGCGCCAGCAGCAAAGGGGGGGGTAGGGAGACCCAGTACTTC. The variable domain in full, completed from reference TRBV5-1 and TRBJ2-5, reads KAGVTQTPRYLIKTRGQQVTLSCSPISGHRSVSWYQQTPGQGLQFLFEYFSETQRNKGNFPGRFSGRQFSNSRSEMNVSTLELGDSALYLCASSKGGGRETQYFGPGTRLLVL.

This chain connects TRBV6-1 to TRBJ1-1; 7 bases line up with TRBD1. Germline V gives CDR1 MNHNS, CDR2 SASEGT. Unmatched junction bases numbered 5, after V lost 10 bases and J lost 0 bases. The CDR3 is 13 residues long. Here the CDR3 reads CATGQLLNTEAFF. The CDR3 bases are TGTGCCACGGGACAGCTTTTGAACACTGAAGCTTTCTTT.

The chain uses TRBV10-2 and TRBJ1-1; D might be TRBD1 (5 bases). CDR1 WSHSY and CDR2 SAAADI come from the germline V gene. The CDR3 totals 15 residues. Between the trimmed V and J ends, which lost 0 bases and 1 base, there was a span of 9 bases. The CDR3 DNA follows: TGCGCCAGCAGTGAGTCGCAGGGAACGAACACTGAAGCTTTCTTT. Translating gives CASSESQGTNTEAFF.

This clone has a single count. The junction does not match germline at one end; this may be a read error. The V and J genes are TRBV10-3 and TRBJ2-4; 8 bases match TRBD2. CDR3 length equals 14 residues. CDR1 and CDR2 (germline): ENHRY, SYGVKD. CDR3 DNA sequence: TGTGCCATCAGTGAGGGACTAGCCACAAACATTCAGTACTTC. Translation: CAISEGLATNIQYF.

Comments on this clone: One end of the junction varies from germline; a read error may be responsible. The chain recombines TRBV6-5 with TRBJ2-7; possibly TRBD1 for D (6 bases). Germline CDR1 MNHEY, CDR2 SVGAGI. The CDR3 loop spans 14 amino acids. The CDR3 bases are TGTGCCAGCAGTTGGCGCCAGGGGTCCTGCGAGCAGTACTTC. Its translation is CASSWRQGSCEQYF.

A few counts support this clone. This chain connects TRBV19 to TRBJ1-6; possible D gene TRBD1, 6 bases. The germline gives CDR1 LNHDA, CDR2 SQIVND (reference sequence). V lost 7 bases, J lost 7 bases, and 17 bases lay in between. This CDR3 spans 15 amino acids. CDR3 in amino acids: CASNFGGGANSPLHF. The CDR3 DNA follows: TGTGCCAGTAATTTTGGCGGGGGCGCAAATTCACCCCTCCACTTT.

This clone showed up just a few times. This chain links TRBV4-3 with TRBJ1-6; D is possibly TRBD1 (6 bases). CDR1 and CDR2 from the germline V gene are LGHNA and YSLEER. This CDR3 has 18 amino acids. V was clipped by 4 bases and J by 0 bases, with 16 bases between them. The CDR3 nucleotides read TGCGCCAGCAGCCTCCGAATAGGACAGAGCTCCTATAATTCACCCCTCCACTTT. Its translation: CASSLRIGQSSYNSPLHF.

The chain couples TRBV6-5 to TRBJ1-5; tentative D call: TRBD1 (6 bases). Germline CDR1 is MNHEY and CDR2 is SVGAGI. Trimming removed 5 bases at V and 5 bases at J, with 10 bases between. The CDR3 loop spans 13 amino acids. This CDR3 is CASSRDTYQPQHF. DNA for the CDR3: TGTGCCAGCAGTCGGGACACCTATCAGCCCCAGCATTTT.

The chain combines TRBV9 with TRBJ1-2; D is unresolved. Germline CDR1 is SGDLS and CDR2 is YYNGEE. The CDR3 totals 15 residues. V lost 0 bases and J 5 bases, leaving 14 bases between the germline ends. DNA for the CDR3: TGTGCCAGCAGCGTAGCTGAGTCGGGGTTTTATGGCTACACCTTC. The encoded protein is CASSVAESGFYGYTF.

CDR3 bases: TGTGCCACCAAGGTGGGGGGGCGATATGGCTACACCTTC. It translates to CATKVGGRYGYTF. The chain uses TRBV2 and TRBJ1-2, with D possibly matching TRBD1 (6 bases). The CDR3 runs 13 residues. V was shortened by 10 bases and J by 5 bases, with 17 bases between the two germline ends. Germline CDR1 SNHLY, CDR2 FYNNEI.

In this sample, this clone turned up a few times. The V and J genes are TRBV27 and TRBJ2-1, with 15 bases aligning to TRBD2. Germline values: CDR1 MNHEY, CDR2 SMNVEV (reference sequence). The CDR3 loop spans 15 amino acids. The ends lost 5 bases at V and 9 bases at J; junction bases unmatched: 5. The CDR3 region has the DNA TGTGCCAGCAGTCCCGGGACTAGCGGGGGGCCTGAGCAGTTCTTC. Translated, it gives CASSPGTSGGPEQFF.

This clone showed up just a few times. The CDR3 DNA reads TGTGCCAGCAGCTTGGGACAGGCCAACAATGAGCAGTTCTTC. Encoded protein: CASSLGQANNEQFF. This sequence joins TRBV7-3 and TRBJ2-1; 8 nucleotides line up with TRBD1. Trimming cost V 3 bases and J 5 bases; bases outside gene matches: 3. Germline CDR1 and CDR2: SGHTA and FQGTGA. This CDR3 has 14 amino acids. The complete variable domain, with remaining parts taken from reference TRBV7-3 and TRBJ2-1, reads GAGVSQTPSNKVTEKGKYVELRCDPISGHTALYWYRQSLGQGPEFLIYFQGTGAADDSGLPNDRFFAVRPEGSVSTLKIQRTERGDSAVYLCASSLGQANNEQFFGPGTRLTVL.

The chain joins TRBV6-1 to TRBJ1-2; D call uncertain. Germline V CDR1 and CDR2: MNHNS, SASEGT. With 4 bases removed from V and 7 bases from J, the gap between germline ends came to 19 bases. There are 15 residues in the CDR3. The CDR3 sequence: CASSALDTALGGYTF. CDR3 nucleotide sequence: TGTGCCAGCAGTGCTCTCGACACGGCCTTGGGTGGCTACACCTTC.

The chain carries TRBV27 and TRBJ2-1, with D hard to call. The CDR3 runs to 12 residues. The germline V gene encodes CDR1 MNHEY and CDR2 SMNVEV (reference sequence). V was pared by 4 bases and J by 4 bases, with 5 bases between. The CDR3 region is CASSSKYNEQFF. CDR3 nucleotides: TGTGCCAGCAGTTCCAAATACAATGAGCAGTTCTTC.

There are a few counts of this clone. The V gene is TRBV11-1, the J gene TRBJ1-6; D is unresolved. The length of the CDR3 is 13 residues. V gave up 6 bases and J gave up 3 bases, with 6 bases separating them. Germline-derived CDR1 and CDR2 are SGHAT and FQDESV (reference sequence). CDR3: CASRVGYNSPLHF. DNA of the CDR3: TGTGCCAGCAGGGTCGGCTATAATTCACCCCTCCACTTT. Based on the CDR3 plus reference TRBV11-1 and TRBJ1-6, the full variable domain is EAEVAQSPRYKITEKSQAVAFWCDPISGHATLYWYRQILGQGPELLVQFQDESVVDDSQLPKDRFSAERLKGVDSTLKIQPAELGDSAMYLCASRVGYNSPLHFGNGTRLTVT.

V gene TRBV6-5 combines with J gene TRBJ1-2; tentatively, D is TRBD1 (6 bases). The CDR3 totals 13 residues. The ends were cut back, 2 bases at V and 6 bases at J, with 10 bases in the middle. Germline V lookup: CDR1 MNHEY, CDR2 SVGAGI. The chain's CDR3 is CASSYRAGDGYTF. The CDR3 DNA sequence: TGTGCCAGCAGTTACCGGGCAGGGGATGGCTACACCTTC.